The 8 T cell receptor beta chains below come from one sample, sequenced in a study of T cell changes during pregnancy in multiple sclerosis. Here immunoSEQ multiplex PCR was the method, and the copy in TCRdb shows in-frame clones only, minus some. The sample contains 30,000 to 45,000 clones, approximately 90% of which appear only once. Sequenced material: CD4+ T cells from peripheral blood mononuclear cells, taken in the third trimester of pregnancy. These receptors originate from a female donor with multiple sclerosis, enrolled in a pregnancy study.

The chain is built from TRBV23-1 and TRBJ2-1; 10 bases align to TRBD2. TRBV23-1 is an ORF, and what it does is uncertain. V lost 0 bases to trimming and J lost 5 bases; unmatched junction nucleotides: 10. This CDR3 comprises 18 residues. The CDR3 coding sequence is TGCGCCAGCAGTCAATCGTCGGCTAGCGGGAGATCTGACAATGAGCAGTTCTTC. This sequence encodes CASSQSSASGRSDNEQFF.

The chain joins TRBV4-1 to TRBJ2-4; D gene uncertain. This CDR3 comprises 16 residues. Germline V gene sequence: CDR1 MGHRA, CDR2 YSYEKL. Trimming shortened V by 1 base and J by 0 bases, and 10 bases separated the two germline ends. The CDR3 DNA sequence: TGCGCCAGCAGCCAAGGTCCAGTAATAGCCAAAAACATTCAGTACTTC. Translated, it gives CASSQGPVIAKNIQYF.

V gene TRBV6-1 combines with J gene TRBJ1-2, with 8 bases matching TRBD1. Per the germline V gene, CDR1 is MNHNS and CDR2 is SASEGT. The CDR3 totals 14 residues. Losses at the gene ends were 2 bases for V and 7 bases for J; bases not matched to a gene: 6. CDR3 region: CASSEQADRGGYTF. DNA for the CDR3: TGTGCCAGCAGTGAACAGGCTGACAGGGGTGGCTACACCTTC.

The rearrangement links TRBV29-1 to TRBJ1-1; 7 nucleotides align to TRBD1. The CDR3 spans 14 residues. Losses at the gene ends were 2 bases for V and 1 base for J; bases not matched to a gene: 4. Germline assignment: CDR1 SQVTM and CDR2 ANQGSEA. The CDR3 is CSVETGAGNTEAFF. The CDR3 bases are TGCAGCGTTGAAACAGGGGCAGGGAACACTGAAGCTTTCTTT.

V gene TRBV7-8 combines with J gene TRBJ1-2; TRBD1 is a possible D gene (6 bases). V was shortened by 3 bases and J by 2 bases, with 22 bases between the two germline ends. Germline CDR1 SGHVS, CDR2 FQNEAQ. The length of the CDR3 is 18 residues. This CDR3 reads CASSFLLAGARVNYGYTF. Written as DNA, the CDR3 is TGTGCCAGCAGCTTTTTACTCGCAGGGGCAAGGGTCAACTATGGCTACACCTTC.

The chain's CDR3 is CASSSHSRSGNTIYF. The CDR3 DNA is TGTGCCAGCAGCTCGCACAGTCGCTCTGGAAACACCATATATTTT. J is TRBJ1-3 and V is TRBV5-6; no definite D call. The germline gives CDR1 SGHDT, CDR2 YYEEEE. The CDR3 length is 15 residues. V lost 3 bases to trimming and J lost 0 bases, with 10 bases between them.

The chain links TRBV5-6 to TRBJ2-2, with TRBD1 as a possible D gene (6 bases). From germline, CDR1 is SGHDT and CDR2 YYEEEE. The CDR3 is 16 amino acids. The V end was cut by 0 bases, the J end by 4 bases, with 13 bases between. CDR3 sequence (DNA): TGTGCCAGCAGCTTGGATGCAGGGGATTTCACCGGGGAGCTGTTTTTT. Its protein product is CASSLDAGDFTGELFF.

J is TRBJ2-1 and V is TRBV18, with 9 bases aligning to TRBD1. This CDR3 is 15 amino acids long. The V gene's germline CDR1 is KGHSH and CDR2 LQKENI. After removal of 0 bases from V and 5 bases from J, the junction contained 2 bases not matched to a gene. In DNA, the CDR3 is TGTGCCAGCTCACCACCGACAGGGGGGCACAATGAGCAGTTCTTC. Protein product: CASSPPTGGHNEQFF.